This entry lists 8 T cell receptor beta chains sequenced from one sample in a study of OX40 agonist ivuxolimab in advanced cancers. TCRdb keeps only in-frame clones here, not all; method: immunoSEQ multiplex PCR. The sample shows tens of thousands of clones, around 89% of them seen only once. The source was CD4+ or CD8+ T cells sorted from blood, collected in a trial of the OX40 agonist ivuxolimab. These TCRs come from an adult with an advanced solid tumor such as melanoma, head and neck, liver or kidney cancer.

This clone occurred once. One junction end does not reproduce the germline sequence, and a read error may be involved. The V call is TRBV30, the J call TRBJ2-1; D is unresolved. The CDR3 runs 14 residues. CDR1 GTSNPN and CDR2 SVGIG come from the germline V gene (reference sequence). CDR3 bases: TGTGCCTGGTTAGGGCGACAAAGGTACAATGGGCAGTTCTTC. Amino acids: CAWLGRQRYNGQFF.

The rearrangement uses TRBV7-6 and TRBJ1-1; 9 bases align to TRBD1. Germline trimming cut 5 bases from V and 8 bases from J; bases unmatched to any gene: 12. The germline V gene has CDR1 SGHVS and CDR2 FNYEAQ. The CDR3 runs to 15 residues. The CDR3 protein is CASSPGTGSPPEAFF. In DNA, the CDR3 is TGTGCCAGCAGCCCCGGGACAGGGTCCCCTCCAGAAGCTTTCTTT.

Points on this clone: Distinct nucleotide sequences in the sample also encode this CDR3. V usage is TRBV18 and J usage is TRBJ2-6, with 7 nucleotides matching TRBD1. In germline, CDR1 is KGHSH, CDR2 LQKENI. V was pared by 6 bases and J by 0 bases, with 2 bases of the junction left unmatched. The CDR3 totals 15 residues. CDR3 in amino acids: CASSPGGSGANVLTF. CDR3 coding DNA: TGTGCCAGCTCCCCAGGGGGCTCTGGGGCCAACGTCCTGACTTTC.

This chain joins TRBV19 and TRBJ2-3; 14 bases match TRBD2. Germline V gene lookup returns CDR1 LNHDA and CDR2 SQIVND (reference sequence). The trim removed 6 bases at V and 3 bases at J, leaving 5 bases unmatched. The CDR3 covers 16 residues. CDR3 in amino acids: CASSRLAGGPTDTQYF. The CDR3 DNA follows: TGTGCCAGTAGCAGACTAGCGGGAGGGCCAACAGATACGCAGTATTTT.

The gene calls are TRBV27 and TRBJ2-3; maybe TRBD1 (6 bases). This CDR3 region has 15 residues. V shed 5 bases and J shed 0 bases, with 12 bases lying between them. From germline, CDR1 is MNHEY and CDR2 SMNVEV (reference sequence). The CDR3 DNA is TGTGCCAGCAGTGCCAGGGGCCCTAGCACAGATACGCAGTATTTT. Its translation: CASSARGPSTDTQYF.

The chain links TRBV11-2 to TRBJ2-1; 8 bases map to TRBD2. J lost 15 bases, V lost 5 bases, and 9 bases had no gene match. The CDR3 has 12 residues. Germline CDR1 SGHAT, CDR2 FQNNGV. The CDR3 is CASSLSGLVSFF. CDR3 in DNA: TGTGCCAGCAGCCTATCGGGACTAGTTTCGTTCTTC.

The V gene is TRBV27, the J gene TRBJ1-1; 9 nucleotides agree with TRBD1. V was clipped by 5 bases and J by 0 bases; unmatched bases: 7. The CDR3 totals 16 residues. The germline CDR1 and CDR2 sequences are MNHEY and SMNVEV (reference sequence). The CDR3 DNA reads as TGTGCCAGCAGTCTCGGACAGGGGATCATGAACACTGAAGCTTTCTTT. It codes for CASSLGQGIMNTEAFF.

The rearrangement joins TRBV18 to TRBJ2-3; TRBD2 is a possible D gene (5 bases). The CDR3 sequence is 13 residues long. Trimming removed 0 bases at V and 4 bases at J, with 5 bases between. Germline CDR1 is KGHSH and CDR2 is LQKENI. Here the CDR3 DNA reads TGTGCCAGCTCACCACCGGGAGCAGATACGCAGTATTTT. As protein: CASSPPGADTQYF.